Below are 31 T cell receptor beta chains sequenced from a single sample in a study of cytomegalovirus exposure and HLA in healthy donors. Vbeta (60) and Jbeta (13) primers were used in the PCR. Here immunoSEQ multiplex PCR was the method, and the copy in TCRdb shows in-frame clones only, minus some. The table counts roughly 120,000 clones; less than 4.5% lies in the top ten. The sample consisted of PBMCs. The source is a young man in good health and CMV-seronegative.

The chain links TRBV19 to TRBJ1-1, with D tentatively TRBD1 (6 bases). Trimming cost V 7 bases and J 0 bases, with 12 bases left between them. Germline CDR1 reads LNHDA; CDR2 reads SQIVND (reference sequence). This CDR3 has 14 residues. Here the CDR3 reads CASKDSTMNTEAFF. The CDR3 nucleotides read TGTGCCAGTAAGGACAGCACTATGAACACTGAAGCTTTCTTT.

The chain links TRBV2 to TRBJ1-1; perhaps TRBD1 as D (5 bases). The CDR3 runs 14 residues. CDR1 is SNHLY and CDR2 is FYNNEI in the germline V gene. Trimming took off 6 bases at V and 6 bases at J, with 17 bases between the two ends. The CDR3 coding sequence is TGTGCCAGCAGGTACACAGGAGGGTTGCCTGAAGCTTTCTTT. This codes for CASRYTGGLPEAFF.

The chain combines TRBV6-4 with TRBJ1-1; D is uncertain. The V end lost 0 bases, the J end lost 11 bases, and 19 bases lay between the germline ends. In germline, CDR1 is MRHNA, CDR2 SNTAGT. The CDR3 covers 15 residues. CDR3 DNA: TGTGCCAGCAGTGACTCCACAACCCGAGGGTATTGCGCTTTCTTT. Encoded protein: CASSDSTTRGYCAFF.

The chain is built from TRBV5-1 and TRBJ2-1, with 8 bases identical to TRBD2. Trimming removed 4 bases from V and 2 bases from J; junction bases left unmatched: 2. The germline V gene encodes CDR1 SGHRS and CDR2 YFSETQ. The length of the CDR3 is 14 residues. In DNA, the CDR3 is TGCGCCAGCAGCGGTAGCGGGGCCTACAATGAGCAGTTCTTC. This translates into CASSGSGAYNEQFF.

The CDR3 bases are TGTGCCAGCAGCGACAGGTGGGGTAGGGTCTACAATGAGCAGTTCTTC. It is translated as CASSDRWGRVYNEQFF. This chain joins TRBV7-3 and TRBJ2-1; D possibly corresponds to TRBD1 (6 bases). CDR3 length: 16 residues. V gave up 5 bases and J gave up 3 bases, with 17 bases separating them. Germline V lookup: CDR1 SGHTA, CDR2 FQGTGA.

The chain is built from TRBV11-3 and TRBJ2-1; 9 bases are a match to TRBD1. The CDR3 contains 14 residues. The germline gives CDR1 SGHNT, CDR2 YENEEA. Trimming cost V 5 bases and J 9 bases; bases outside gene matches: 8. The CDR3 loop is CASSPTGTGSEQFF. CDR3 bases: TGTGCCAGCAGCCCTACCGGGACAGGGTCTGAGCAGTTCTTC.

The V and J genes are TRBV7-2 and TRBJ2-1, with a possible D match to TRBD1 (5 bases). Germline lookup yields CDR1 SGHTA and CDR2 FQGNSA. V lost 2 bases and J 1 base, leaving 12 bases between the germline ends. The CDR3 is made up of 16 amino acids. CDR3 region: CASSLKGAGSYNEQFF. The CDR3 nucleotides are TGTGCCAGCAGCTTAAAAGGGGCCGGATCCTACAATGAGCAGTTCTTC.

This chain connects TRBV7-9 to TRBJ1-5; a weak D match, TRBD1 (6 bases). V was pared by 4 bases and J by 0 bases, with 10 bases between. Germline CDR1 SEHNR, CDR2 FQNEAQ (reference sequence). The length of the CDR3 is 15 residues. CDR3 protein: CASSSRGSSNQPQHF. CDR3 coding DNA: TGTGCCAGCAGCTCCAGGGGATCTAGCAATCAGCCCCAGCATTTT.

The chain recombines TRBV20-1 with TRBJ2-5, with a tentative D call TRBD2 (5 bases). V shed 5 bases and J shed 7 bases, with 11 bases lying between them. This CDR3 has 11 amino acids. Germline V gives CDR1 DFQATT, CDR2 SNEGSKA (reference sequence). The CDR3 DNA reads TGCAGTGCTTCGGGCGCGGGGACCCAGTACTTC. It specifies CSASGAGTQYF.

The chain couples TRBV7-6 to TRBJ2-5, with unresolved D. Between the trimmed V and J ends, which lost 5 bases and 4 bases, there was a span of 8 bases. From germline, CDR1 is SGHVS and CDR2 FNYEAQ. CDR3 length: 12 amino acids. This CDR3 reads CASSGVRETQYF. CDR3 DNA: TGTGCCAGCAGCGGAGTCCGAGAGACCCAGTACTTC. Complete variable domain (other parts from reference TRBV7-6 and TRBJ2-5): GAGVSQSPRYKVTKRGQDVALRCDPISGHVSLYWYRQALGQGPEFLTYFNYEAQQDKSGLPNDRFSAERPEGSISTLTIQRTEQRDSAMYRCASSGVRETQYFGPGTRLLVL.

This chain uses TRBV6-1 with TRBJ1-1; maybe TRBD1 (6 bases). This CDR3 has 13 amino acids. Germline V gene data show CDR1 as MNHNS and CDR2 as SASEGT. V dropped 6 bases and J dropped 10 bases, with 18 bases sitting between them. The CDR3 coding sequence is TGTGCCAGCAGCTCTGGGCATTCAGGGGTAGCTTTCTTT. Protein product: CASSSGHSGVAFF.

CDR3 protein: CAWSVRGWGNTEAFF. The CDR3 region has the DNA TGTGCCTGGAGTGTCAGGGGGTGGGGGAACACTGAAGCTTTCTTT. J is TRBJ1-1 and V is TRBV30; 7 bases match TRBD1. The CDR3 consists of 15 residues. The V segment lost 0 bases and the J segment 1 base; nucleotides outside the gene matches: 5. Germline values: CDR1 GTSNPN, CDR2 SVGIG (reference sequence).

The chain uses TRBV6-1 and TRBJ1-1; D is uncertain. V lost 6 bases and J 4 bases, leaving 9 bases between the germline ends. The CDR3 has 12 residues. Germline V lookup: CDR1 MNHNS, CDR2 SASEGT. The CDR3 DNA reads as TGTGCCAGCAGCCTTTATAGCACTGAAGCTTTCTTT. Protein sequence: CASSLYSTEAFF.

The chain is built from TRBV7-6 and TRBJ1-1; tentative D call: TRBD1 (6 bases). Germline CDR1 is SGHVS and CDR2 is FNYEAQ. The V gene lost 3 bases and the J gene lost 4 bases, with 9 bases spanning the gap. The CDR3 is 13 residues long. CDR3 nucleotides: TGTGCCAGCAGCTTCGGACAGATCACTGAAGCTTTCTTT. Protein: CASSFGQITEAFF.

The chain carries TRBV2 and TRBJ1-6; TRBD1 matches 8 bases. This CDR3 region has 15 residues. V trimming: 5 bases; J trimming: 6 bases; junction bases outside the gene matches: 6. Germline assignment: CDR1 SNHLY and CDR2 FYNNEI. The CDR3 nucleotides read TGTGCCAGCAGTCCCCAGGGGGCCAGTAATTCACCCCTCCACTTT. Its protein product is CASSPQGASNSPLHF.

The chain carries TRBV11-3 and TRBJ1-4; D uncertain. The V gene's germline CDR1 is SGHNT and CDR2 YENEEA. The CDR3 runs to 14 residues. Trimming removed 7 bases at V and 5 bases at J, with 14 bases between. CDR3 loop: CASTLYSVNEKLFF. The CDR3 DNA sequence: TGTGCCAGCACCCTTTACAGTGTAAATGAAAAACTGTTTTTT.

This sequence joins TRBV19 and TRBJ1-4, with 8 bases identical to TRBD1. The CDR3 contains 15 residues. From germline, CDR1 is LNHDA and CDR2 SQIVND (reference sequence). V gave up 7 bases and J gave up 0 bases; unmatched junction bases: 4. The CDR3 sequence: CASTGTGATNEKLFF. The CDR3 DNA reads as TGTGCCAGTACTGGGACAGGAGCAACTAATGAAAAACTGTTTTTT. Combining the CDR3 with reference TRBV19 and TRBJ1-4 gives the whole variable domain DGGITQSPKYLFRKEGQNVTLSCEQNLNHDAMYWYRQDPGQGLRLIYYSQIVNDFQKGDIAEGYSVSREKKESFPLTVTSAQKNPTAFYLCASTGTGATNEKLFFGSGTQLSVL.

This chain joins TRBV27 and TRBJ2-2; TRBD1 aligns across 7 bases. This CDR3 region has 14 residues. The V gene's germline CDR1 is MNHEY and CDR2 SMNVEV (reference sequence). After removal of 2 bases from V and 3 bases from J, the junction contained 0 bases not matched to a gene. The CDR3: CASSLQGDTGELFF. In nucleotides, the CDR3 is TGTGCCAGCAGTTTACAGGGGGACACCGGGGAGCTGTTTTTT.

V is TRBV9 and J is TRBJ1-1, with 8 bases matching TRBD1. The length of the CDR3 is 16 residues. Unmatched junction bases numbered 15, after V lost 4 bases and J lost 7 bases. Germline V CDR1 and CDR2: SGDLS, YYNGEE. The CDR3 spells CASSPRQGLIEDEAFF. In nucleotides, the CDR3 is TGTGCCAGCAGCCCCCGACAGGGGTTAATAGAGGATGAAGCTTTCTTT. Together with reference TRBV9 and TRBJ1-1, the CDR3 gives the full variable domain: DSGVTQTPKHLITATGQRVTLRCSPRSGDLSVYWYQQSLDQGLQFLIQYYNGEERAKGNILERFSAQQFPDLHSELNLSSLELGDSALYFCASSPRQGLIEDEAFFGQGTRLTVV.

The chain links TRBV6-4 to TRBJ2-1, with 8 positions matching TRBD2. Germline lookup yields CDR1 MRHNA and CDR2 SNTAGT. J lost 2 bases, V lost 0 bases, and 12 bases had no gene match. This CDR3 is built from 19 residues. CDR3 protein: CASSDSFSGAAAPYNEQFF. The CDR3 nucleotides are TGTGCCAGCAGTGACTCGTTTAGCGGGGCAGCGGCCCCCTACAATGAGCAGTTCTTC.

This chain uses TRBV9 with TRBJ2-1; TRBD2 matches at 7 bases. The CDR3 is made up of 16 amino acids. Germline loops: CDR1 SGDLS, CDR2 YYNGEE. Unmatched junction bases numbered 7, after V lost 4 bases and J lost 0 bases. DNA of the CDR3: TGTGCCAGCAGCACTACACTAGCGAGCTCCTACAATGAGCAGTTCTTC. This codes for CASSTTLASSYNEQFF. The whole variable domain, filled in from reference TRBV9 and TRBJ2-1, reads DSGVTQTPKHLITATGQRVTLRCSPRSGDLSVYWYQQSLDQGLQFLIQYYNGEERAKGNILERFSAQQFPDLHSELNLSSLELGDSALYFCASSTTLASSYNEQFFGPGTRLTVL.

The chain carries TRBV30 and TRBJ2-5; 7 nucleotides line up with TRBD1. Gene TRBJ2-7 matches the end of the DNA better, so the J call may be wrong. Germline loops: CDR1 GTSNPN, CDR2 SVGIG (reference sequence). The CDR3 contains 14 residues. CDR3 in amino acids: CAWSSLGGYNEQYF. CDR3 bases: TGTGCCTGGAGTTCATTAGGGGGCTACAACGAGCAGTACTTC.

The chain combines TRBV7-8 with TRBJ2-3, with 10 bases identical to TRBD2. The J segment lost 0 bases and the V segment lost 3 bases, leaving 3 bases of the junction unmatched. The length of the CDR3 is 16 residues. Looked up from germline, CDR1 is SGHVS and CDR2 is FQNEAQ. DNA of the CDR3: TGTGCCAGCAGCTTCCTAGCGGGGGTAAGCACAGATACGCAGTATTTT. As protein: CASSFLAGVSTDTQYF.

Written as DNA, the CDR3 is TGCGCCAGCAGCGCCGGACAGGGAGACCAAGAGACCCAGTACTTC. This sequence encodes CASSAGQGDQETQYF. The chain joins TRBV5-1 to TRBJ2-5; 8 nucleotides line up with TRBD1. Germline V gene data show CDR1 as SGHRS and CDR2 as YFSETQ. The trim removed 4 bases at V and 0 bases at J, leaving 5 bases unmatched. This CDR3 has 15 amino acids.

The rearrangement joins TRBV5-4 to TRBJ1-2, with a possible D match to TRBD1 (5 bases). CDR1 is SGHNT and CDR2 is YYREEE in the germline V gene (reference sequence). This CDR3 is built from 15 residues. V lost 0 bases, J lost 3 bases, and 12 bases lay in between. CDR3 bases: TGTGCCAGCAGCTTGGGGGGCGGGGAAGACTATGGCTACACCTTC. This codes for CASSLGGGEDYGYTF.

J is TRBJ2-7 and V is TRBV27; weak D call: TRBD2 (5 bases). This CDR3 region has 15 residues. With 7 bases removed from V and 3 bases from J, the gap between germline ends came to 19 bases. Germline V lookup: CDR1 MNHEY, CDR2 SMNVEV (reference sequence). The CDR3 region has the DNA TGTGCCAGCACCTCACTAGTTTCCCCACTCTACGAGCAGTACTTC. Amino acid sequence: CASTSLVSPLYEQYF.

This chain links TRBV5-5 with TRBJ1-1, with TRBD1 identical over 7 bases. This CDR3 is built from 14 residues. The germline V gene has CDR1 SGHKS and CDR2 YYEKEE (reference sequence). V shed 7 bases, J shed 1 base, and the junction held 7 bases outside the gene matches. CDR3 DNA sequence: TGTGCCAGCCGACTGACAGGGACGAACACTGAAGCTTTCTTT. Residues: CASRLTGTNTEAFF.

The chain couples TRBV7-2 to TRBJ2-5, with 9 positions matching TRBD2. Looked up from germline, CDR1 is SGHTA and CDR2 is FQGNSA. CDR3 length: 15 residues. J was trimmed by 8 bases and V by 3 bases; bases with no gene match: 10. Written as DNA, the CDR3 is TGTGCCAGCAGCTTCGGGGGACTAGCAGGAGAAACCCAGTACTTC. It is translated as CASSFGGLAGETQYF.

This rearrangement joins TRBV27 to TRBJ2-5; 11 bases map to TRBD2. V shed 5 bases and J 7 bases; nucleotides not matched to a gene: 15. The CDR3 loop spans 17 amino acids. Germline assignment: CDR1 MNHEY and CDR2 SMNVEV (reference sequence). The CDR3 loop is CASSPRVIAGGQGTQYF. The DNA for the CDR3 is TGTGCCAGCAGTCCCCGAGTTATAGCGGGGGGGCAGGGGACCCAGTACTTC.

V and J are TRBV30 and TRBJ2-2, with D perhaps TRBD2 (5 bases). This CDR3 region has 15 residues. With 0 bases removed from V and 6 bases from J, the gap between germline ends came to 14 bases. Germline V gene data show CDR1 as GTSNPN and CDR2 as SVGIG (reference sequence). The CDR3 here is CAWSVGSFLAGELFF. The CDR3 coding sequence is TGTGCCTGGAGTGTGGGGAGTTTCCTCGCCGGGGAGCTGTTTTTT.

The V and J genes are TRBV27 and TRBJ1-2, with a tentative D call TRBD1 (5 bases). Trimming left V 3 bases short and J 4 bases short, with 15 bases between. In germline, CDR1 is MNHEY, CDR2 SMNVEV (reference sequence). The CDR3 has 15 residues. The CDR3 loop reads CASSLNWGEGYGYTF. CDR3 nucleotides: TGTGCCAGCAGTTTGAATTGGGGGGAGGGCTATGGCTACACCTTC.